The 3 T cell receptor beta chains below were found in one sample sequenced in a study of control samples from healthy donors and cancer patients. The table came from immunoSEQ multiplex PCR; TCRdb's copy has only in-frame clones and leaves some out. The sample consists of 150,000 to 200,000 clones, about 93% of them appearing once. The sample comprised blood. The receptors shown here come from a man between 18 and 29 years old in good health.

The chain employs TRBV5-6 and TRBJ2-1; 14 positions match TRBD2. V lost 4 bases, J lost 5 bases, and 8 bases stayed unmatched. The CDR3 runs 17 residues. Germline CDR1 and CDR2: SGHDT and YYEEEE. The CDR3 loop is CASSTGTSGGENNEQFF. The CDR3 DNA sequence: TGTGCCAGCAGCACCGGGACTAGCGGGGGAGAAAACAATGAGCAGTTCTTC.

The chain recombines TRBV24-1 with TRBJ1-1, with unresolved D. Germline CDR1 reads KGHDR; CDR2 reads SFDVKD. Trimming left V 5 bases short and J 1 base short, with 7 bases between. CDR3 size: 13 residues. The CDR3, as DNA: TGTGCCACCAGTGCAAGAGCGAACACTGAAGCTTTCTTT. This translates into CATSARANTEAFF.

The chain has TRBV4-1 and TRBJ1-5, with D perhaps TRBD1 (6 bases). Germline lookup yields CDR1 MGHRA and CDR2 YSYEKL. With 2 bases removed from V and 3 bases from J, the gap between germline ends came to 11 bases. The CDR3 totals 15 residues. The CDR3 loop reads CASSQNRDSNQPQHF. The CDR3 DNA follows: TGCGCCAGCAGCCAAAACAGGGATTCCAATCAGCCCCAGCATTTT.